This T cell receptor beta chain was observed in a study of shared clonotypes between healthy human individuals. Sorted-subset replicate PCRs used around 200 ng DNA, some 33,000 T cell genomes. As processed by the authors: Filtering differed, since immunoSEQ gave only junction sequences and no quality scores. The assay was immunoSEQ multiplex PCR, and TCRdb's table has in-frame clones only and misses some. V and J calls and clone size follow that table, whereas D and trimming were derived from the DNA. The sample holds more than 550,000 clones, 72% seen once. A CD45RA-negative memory subset and a CD45RA+ naive subset were separated from the CD4+ cells. The specimen was memory CD4+ T cells sorted from blood. As to subset: CD45RA-negative fraction. This receptor was obtained from a woman in her 30s in good health.

The CDR3 protein is CASSEQGLETQYF. In DNA, the CDR3 is TGTGCCAGCAGTGAGCAAGGGTTGGAGACCCAGTACTTC. The chain uses TRBV2 and TRBJ2-5; D call uncertain. The germline V gene encodes CDR1 SNHLY and CDR2 FYNNEI. The CDR3 length is 13 residues. Between the trimmed V and J ends, which lost 3 bases and 5 bases, there was a span of 10 bases.